The 20 T cell receptor beta chains below all came from one sample that was sequenced in a study of blood T cell repertoires in COVID-19. TCRdb's table, derived via immunoSEQ multiplex PCR, lists solely in-frame clones and lacks some. The sample includes a few hundred thousand clones, more than 85% of them seen just once. Sequencing input: PBMCs or T cells enriched from blood (not recorded which). The receptors stem from a woman aged 25 to 45 who had recovered from COVID-19.

The chain carries TRBV28 and TRBJ2-7, with 8 bases identical to TRBD2. The CDR3 contains 15 residues. The germline gives CDR1 MDHEN, CDR2 SYDVKM. The junction had 10 bases not matched to a gene; V was cut back by 7 bases and J by 2 bases. CDR3 bases: TGTGCCAGCAAGTCCAGCGGGAGTCGGACCTACGAGCAGTACTTC. Its protein product is CASKSSGSRTYEQYF.

J is TRBJ2-1 and V is TRBV4-1, with 8 bases fitting TRBD2. Trimming removed 1 base from V and 10 bases from J; junction bases left unmatched: 9. Germline assignment: CDR1 MGHRA and CDR2 YSYEKL. The CDR3 sequence is 15 residues long. The CDR3 DNA reads as TGCGCCAGCAGCCAAGTGGGTAGCGGGACGTTAGAGCAGTTCTTC. The encoded protein is CASSQVGSGTLEQFF.

The V gene is TRBV3-1 (or the pseudogene TRBV3-2), the J gene TRBJ2-5; 8 bases line up with TRBD1. Per the germline V gene, CDR1 is LGHDT and CDR2 is YNNKEL (reference sequence). The CDR3 has 16 amino acids. J was trimmed by 2 bases and V by 3 bases; bases with no gene match: 8. The CDR3 here is CASSQADRGPQETQYF. The CDR3, as DNA: TGTGCCAGCAGCCAGGCAGACAGGGGTCCTCAAGAGACCCAGTACTTC.

The chain is built from TRBV6-5 and TRBJ2-7; TRBD2 is a possible D gene (6 bases). Germline V gene sequence: CDR1 MNHEY, CDR2 SVGAGI. The CDR3 runs 15 residues. Trimming removed 0 bases from V and 1 base from J, with 10 bases in between. The DNA for the CDR3 is TGTGCCAGCAGTTACTCTAGCGGAGGTTCCTACGAGCAGTACTTC. Amino acids: CASSYSSGGSYEQYF.

The rearrangement links TRBV4-3 to TRBJ2-1; TRBD2 matches 8 bases. Germline V gene lookup returns CDR1 LGHNA and CDR2 YSLEER. The CDR3 length is 16 residues. V was pared by 0 bases and J by 7 bases, with 8 bases of the junction left unmatched. CDR3 amino acids: CASSQDQAGVWNEQFF. In nucleotides, the CDR3 is TGCGCCAGCAGCCAAGATCAAGCGGGAGTTTGGAATGAGCAGTTCTTC.

The genes are TRBV7-2 and TRBJ1-5; tentatively, D is TRBD1 (5 bases). Per the germline V gene, CDR1 is SGHTA and CDR2 is FQGNSA. The CDR3 has 18 amino acids. Deletions cut 7 bases from V and 1 base from J, with 23 bases between. The CDR3 bases are TGTGCCAGCACCCAATTCGGGGGTGTCCTTGGGAGCAATCAGCCCCAGCATTTT. As protein: CASTQFGGVLGSNQPQHF.

The chain employs TRBV5-1 and TRBJ2-1, with D possibly TRBD1 on 7 matching bases. Germline V gene data show CDR1 as SGHRS and CDR2 as YFSETQ. The CDR3 covers 16 residues. Trimming stripped 4 bases from V and 0 bases from J, with 14 bases between. CDR3 sequence reads: CASSAGQLSSYNEQFF. CDR3 DNA: TGCGCCAGCAGCGCGGGACAGTTGAGCTCCTACAATGAGCAGTTCTTC.

CDR3 coding DNA: TGTGCCAGCAGTATCAGGCTCAATGAGCAGTTCTTC. Encoded protein: CASSIRLNEQFF. V gene TRBV12-3 or TRBV12-4 combines with J gene TRBJ2-1; no reliable D call. The CDR3 loop spans 12 amino acids. V was shortened by 5 bases and J by 6 bases, with 8 bases between the two germline ends.

The V gene is TRBV9, the J gene TRBJ2-1; the match to TRBD2 covers 10 bases. Germline CDR1 and CDR2: SGDLS and YYNGEE. The CDR3 is 15 residues long. Trimming at V came to 4 bases and at J to 4 bases, leaving 5 bases not matched to a gene. The CDR3 nucleotides are TGTGCCAGCAGCCTCACTAGCGGGACTTACAATGAGCAGTTCTTC. Its translation is CASSLTSGTYNEQFF.

The CDR3 spells CAWRPHPGSGYTF. CDR3 bases: TGTGCCTGGAGGCCTCACCCGGGGAGTGGCTACACCTTC. The V gene is TRBV30, the J gene TRBJ1-2; D gene unclear. Trimming left V 3 bases short and J 7 bases short, with 15 bases between. Looked up from germline, CDR1 is GTSNPN and CDR2 is SVGIG (reference sequence). The CDR3 is 13 amino acids.

The chain combines TRBV5-1 with TRBJ1-1; TRBD1 agrees at 7 bases. Germline V gives CDR1 SGHRS, CDR2 YFSETQ. V dropped 7 bases and J dropped 2; count of bases not matched to a gene: 11. CDR3 length: 15 residues. The CDR3 DNA follows: TGCGCCAGCCGCCTTAACAGGGGCCTTAACACTGAAGCTTTCTTT. Translated, it gives CASRLNRGLNTEAFF.

V is TRBV11-2 and J is TRBJ1-2, with D maybe TRBD1 (5 bases). This CDR3 is built from 16 residues. Germline V gene lookup returns CDR1 SGHAT and CDR2 FQNNGV. Trimming pared 0 bases from V and 8 bases from J, leaving 19 bases between. CDR3 nucleotides: TGTGCCAGCAGCTTAGATCTACTTTCGGGGGTTCGCGGCTACACCTTC. This translates into CASSLDLLSGVRGYTF.

The chain carries TRBV5-5 and TRBJ1-3; tentatively, D is TRBD1 (6 bases). V lost 9 bases, J lost 1 base, and 17 bases lay in between. The CDR3 loop spans 15 amino acids. CDR1 SGHKS and CDR2 YYEKEE come from the germline V gene (reference sequence). CDR3 protein: CATRDTAVSGNTIYF. CDR3 nucleotides: TGTGCCACCCGGGACACAGCAGTTTCTGGAAACACCATATATTTT.

The table lists this clone with a few counts. The chain employs TRBV7-2 and TRBJ2-7; tentatively, D is TRBD1 (5 bases). V lost 1 base to trimming and J lost 6 bases, with 7 bases between them. This CDR3 spans 12 amino acids. Germline-derived CDR1 and CDR2 are SGHTA and FQGNSA. The CDR3 coding sequence is TGTGCCAGCAGCTTAGGACAGACCGAGCAGTACTTC. Amino acids: CASSLGQTEQYF.

The chain has TRBV30 and TRBJ1-5, with a weak D call TRBD1 (6 bases). CDR3 length: 14 residues. The V end lost 5 bases, the J end lost 1 base, and 12 bases lay between the germline ends. The germline gives CDR1 GTSNPN, CDR2 SVGIG (reference sequence). CDR3 nucleotide sequence: TGTGCCTGGGGTGGACAGCCCAGCAATCAGCCCCAGCATTTT. Its translation is CAWGGQPSNQPQHF.

This clone appeared a single time. The chain links TRBV7-9 to TRBJ2-7, with 8 bases aligning to TRBD1. The V gene's germline CDR1 is SEHNR and CDR2 FQNEAQ (reference sequence). The V gene end was trimmed by 6 bases and the J gene end by 4 bases; junction bases not matched to a gene: 8. The CDR3 consists of 14 residues. The CDR3 sequence is CASSWGDRGYEQYF. The CDR3 region has the DNA TGTGCCAGCAGTTGGGGCGACAGGGGTTACGAGCAGTACTTC.

This chain uses TRBV7-2 with TRBJ1-1, with D uncertain. The V and J ends lost 1 base and 2 bases respectively, with 8 bases between them. The CDR3 runs 14 residues. The germline V gene has CDR1 SGHTA and CDR2 FQGNSA. The CDR3 coding sequence is TGTGCCAGCAGCTTAGGCACACCAAACACTGAAGCTTTCTTT. Amino acid sequence: CASSLGTPNTEAFF.

This chain joins TRBV5-1 and TRBJ2-1; the D gene is possibly TRBD2 (6 bases). This CDR3 has 15 amino acids. Germline CDR1 SGHRS, CDR2 YFSETQ. Trimming removed 2 bases at V and 2 bases at J, with 11 bases between. In DNA, the CDR3 is TGCGCCAGCAGCTTTTTGACGGGGGCCTACAATGAGCAGTTCTTC. Its protein product is CASSFLTGAYNEQFF.

The chain links TRBV7-3 to TRBJ2-1; TRBD2 matches at 12 bases. The CDR3 is 15 amino acids. The junction had 7 bases not matched to a gene; V was cut back by 5 bases and J by 8 bases. Germline V CDR1 and CDR2: SGHTA, FQGTGA. Written as DNA, the CDR3 is TGTGCCAGCAGCCGACTAGCGGGAGATTGGTATGAGCAGTTCTTC. Amino acids: CASSRLAGDWYEQFF. The entire variable domain, with the rest obtained from reference TRBV7-3 and TRBJ2-1, is as follows: GAGVSQTPSNKVTEKGKYVELRCDPISGHTALYWYRQSLGQGPEFLIYFQGTGAADDSGLPNDRFFAVRPEGSVSTLKIQRTERGDSAVYLCASSRLAGDWYEQFFGPGTRLTVL.

The chain joins TRBV5-1 to TRBJ2-1; D perhaps matches TRBD2 (6 bases). V was trimmed by 5 bases and J by 13 bases, leaving 25 bases between them. The CDR3 runs to 15 residues. The germline CDR1 and CDR2 sequences are SGHRS and YFSETQ. The CDR3 nucleotides are TGCGCCAGCAGTAACGAGCGGGCGGAATTAGGAGCACAGTTCTTC. This translates into CASSNERAELGAQFF. The variable domain in full, with the rest retrieved from reference TRBV5-1 and TRBJ2-1, is KAGVTQTPRYLIKTRGQQVTLSCSPISGHRSVSWYQQTPGQGLQFLFEYFSETQRNKGNFPGRFSGRQFSNSRSEMNVSTLELGDSALYLCASSNERAELGAQFFGPGTRLTVL.